This is a list of T cell receptor beta chains from one sample in a study of Ad26.COV2.S vaccination and SARS-CoV-2 variants. The repertoire was sequenced with immunoSEQ multiplex PCR; TCRdb's copy has only in-frame clones and lacks some. The sample carries roughly 350,000 clones, around 87% recorded once. The source was peripheral blood, collected in a trial of Ad26.COV2.S vaccine versus placebo. The receptors derive from a person aged 18-65 years who received the Ad26.COV2.S COVID-19 vaccine or a placebo. The CDR3 runs from the conserved cysteine through the conserved F or W. Each record gives: CDR3 protein, CDR3 DNA, J gene, clone size, V gene, D gene. A D gene is named only where the DNA matches it firmly. Rows may omit the clone size; those that give it use once, few, many or a size class.

CDR3aa: CASSHPPGGGGNQPQHF; CDR3nt: TGCGCCAGCAGCCACCCCCCCGGGGGAGGAGGCAATCAGCCCCAGCATTTT; j_gene: TRBJ1-5; abundance: NA; v_gene: TRBV4-1; d_gene: NA
CDR3aa: CASSQVTSRNEQFF; CDR3nt: TGTGCCAGCAGCCAAGTGACTAGCCGCAATGAGCAGTTCTTC; j_gene: TRBJ2-1; abundance: NA; v_gene: TRBV4-2; d_gene: TRBD2
CDR3aa: CASSITGVFMNTEAFF; CDR3nt: TGTGCCAGTAGTATCACAGGGGTTTTTATGAACACTGAAGCTTTCTTT; j_gene: TRBJ1-1; abundance: NA; v_gene: TRBV19; d_gene: TRBD1
CDR3aa: CASSLPGQGLVEAFF; CDR3nt: TGTGCCAGCTCACTTCCGGGACAGGGGTTGGTTGAAGCTTTCTTT; j_gene: TRBJ1-1; abundance: NA; v_gene: TRBV18; d_gene: TRBD1
CDR3aa: CASSQDAGKMGFF; CDR3nt: TGCGCCAGCAGCCAAGACGCAGGAAAGATGGGGTTCTTC; j_gene: TRBJ2-1; abundance: once; v_gene: TRBV4-3; d_gene: NA
CDR3aa: CAWTIPGPSYEQYF; CDR3nt: TGTGCCTGGACCATACCGGGGCCAAGCTACGAGCAGTACTTC; j_gene: TRBJ2-7; abundance: NA; v_gene: TRBV30; d_gene: NA
CDR3aa: CAWSVSDNSPLHF; CDR3nt: TGTGCCTGGAGTGTTAGTGATAATTCACCCCTCCACTTT; j_gene: TRBJ1-6; abundance: few; v_gene: TRBV30; d_gene: NA
CDR3aa: CASGLAQLGRYGYTF; CDR3nt: TGTGCTAGTGGTTTGGCCCAACTCGGTCGCTATGGCTACACCTTC; j_gene: TRBJ1-2; abundance: NA; v_gene: TRBV12-5; d_gene: NA
CDR3aa: CASSQDIALSPTEAFF; CDR3nt: TGTGCCAGCAGCCAAGATATCGCGCTTTCCCCCACTGAAGCTTTCTTT; j_gene: TRBJ1-1; abundance: once; v_gene: TRBV3-1/TRBV3-2; d_gene: NA
CDR3aa: CASRHQGGGEAFF; CDR3nt: TGCGCCAGCAGACACCAAGGCGGGGGTGAAGCTTTCTTT; j_gene: TRBJ1-1; abundance: NA; v_gene: TRBV4-3; d_gene: NA
CDR3aa: CASSQDRGGDGYTF; CDR3nt: TGCGCCAGCAGCCAAGATCGAGGGGGCGATGGCTACACCTTC; j_gene: TRBJ1-2; abundance: NA; v_gene: TRBV4-1; d_gene: TRBD1
CDR3aa: CASSPDRVGNTIYF; CDR3nt: TGTGCCAGCAGTCCTGACAGGGTGGGAAACACCATATATTTT; j_gene: TRBJ1-3; abundance: NA; v_gene: TRBV7-6; d_gene: TRBD1
CDR3aa: CASSQSSYEQYF; CDR3nt: TGCGCCAGCAGCCAGAGCTCCTACGAGCAGTACTTC; j_gene: TRBJ2-7; abundance: NA; v_gene: TRBV5-1; d_gene: NA
CDR3aa: CASSLGARIDSGANVLTF; CDR3nt: TGTGCCAGCAGCTTAGGGGCAAGAATCGACTCTGGGGCCAACGTCCTGACTTTC; j_gene: TRBJ2-6; abundance: NA; v_gene: TRBV7-3; d_gene: NA
CDR3aa: CASSSSRATDTQYF; CDR3nt: TGTGCCAGCAGCTCGTCTCGGGCGACAGATACGCAGTATTTT; j_gene: TRBJ2-3; abundance: NA; v_gene: TRBV7-2; d_gene: NA
CDR3aa: CASSQDRESDEQYF; CDR3nt: TGTGCCAGCAGCCAGGACAGGGAATCTGACGAGCAGTACTTC; j_gene: TRBJ2-7; abundance: once; v_gene: TRBV6-5; d_gene: TRBD1
CDR3aa: CASSPSDTLYEKLFF; CDR3nt: TGCGCCAGCAGCCCGTCGGACACCCTTTATGAAAAACTGTTTTTT; j_gene: TRBJ1-4; abundance: NA; v_gene: TRBV4-1; d_gene: NA
CDR3aa: CASSVAATGQVAHGYTF; CDR3nt: TGTGCCAGCAGCGTAGCCGCGACAGGGCAGGTTGCGCATGGCTACACCTTC; j_gene: TRBJ1-2; abundance: NA; v_gene: TRBV9; d_gene: TRBD1
CDR3aa: CASSLGVLVRDQPQHF; CDR3nt: TGTGCCAGCAGTTTGGGGGTCCTCGTTAGGGATCAGCCCCAGCATTTT; j_gene: TRBJ1-5; abundance: NA; v_gene: TRBV6-2/TRBV6-3; d_gene: NA
CDR3aa: CASSPGGAEFSGNTIYF; CDR3nt: TGCGCCAGCAGCCCCGGGGGAGCTGAATTCTCTGGAAACACCATATATTTT; j_gene: TRBJ1-3; abundance: few; v_gene: TRBV5-1; d_gene: NA
CDR3aa: CASSFGQARGETQYF; CDR3nt: TGTGCCAGCTCATTCGGACAGGCTCGAGGGGAGACCCAGTACTTC; j_gene: TRBJ2-5; abundance: NA; v_gene: TRBV18; d_gene: TRBD1
CDR3aa: CARGGSSYEQYF; CDR3nt: TGTGCCCGAGGGGGGAGCTCCTACGAGCAGTACTTC; j_gene: TRBJ2-7; abundance: once; v_gene: TRBV30; d_gene: NA
CDR3aa: CASSFETGELFF; CDR3nt: TGCGCCAGCAGCTTCGAAACCGGGGAGCTGTTTTTT; j_gene: TRBJ2-2; abundance: NA; v_gene: TRBV5-1; d_gene: NA
CDR3aa: CASSRGATSGETQYF; CDR3nt: TGTGCCAGCAGTCGGGGGGCCACTAGCGGGGAGACCCAGTACTTC; j_gene: TRBJ2-5; abundance: NA; v_gene: TRBV6-5; d_gene: TRBD2
CDR3aa: CASSKRDRGGYEQYF; CDR3nt: TGTGCCAGCAGTAAAAGGGACAGGGGGGGCTACGAGCAGTACTTC; j_gene: TRBJ2-7; abundance: NA; v_gene: TRBV13; d_gene: TRBD1
CDR3aa: CASSLLEGTNTEAFF; CDR3nt: TGTGCCAGCAGCTTATTGGAGGGGACGAACACTGAAGCTTTCTTT; j_gene: TRBJ1-1; abundance: few; v_gene: TRBV7-3; d_gene: NA
CDR3aa: CASGPLGTPGDQPQHF; CDR3nt: TGTGCCAGTGGCCCCCTGGGGACACCCGGCGATCAGCCCCAGCATTTT; j_gene: TRBJ1-5; abundance: NA; v_gene: TRBV19; d_gene: NA
CDR3aa: CASSHRVSHEQFF; CDR3nt: TGTGCCAGCAGTCACAGGGTTTCCCATGAGCAGTTCTTC; j_gene: TRBJ2-1; abundance: NA; v_gene: TRBV6-5; d_gene: NA
CDR3aa: CASSFTTYEQYF; CDR3nt: TGTGCCAGCAGTTTCACCACGTACGAGCAGTACTTC; j_gene: TRBJ2-7; abundance: NA; v_gene: TRBV12-3/TRBV12-4; d_gene: NA
CDR3aa: CSAGQGLEAFF; CDR3nt: TGCAGTGCGGGACAGGGTCTCGAAGCTTTCTTT; j_gene: TRBJ1-1; abundance: once; v_gene: TRBV20-1; d_gene: TRBD1
CDR3aa: CASLYHRDRTYEQYF; CDR3nt: TGTGCAAGCCTCTACCACCGGGACCGAACCTACGAGCAGTACTTC; j_gene: TRBJ2-7; abundance: NA; v_gene: TRBV12-2; d_gene: NA
CDR3aa: CASSPQGGGTEAFF; CDR3nt: TGTGCCAGCAGCCCACAGGGTGGGGGCACTGAAGCTTTCTTT; j_gene: TRBJ1-1; abundance: NA; v_gene: TRBV3-1/TRBV3-2; d_gene: NA
CDR3aa: CASSPGKIATNEKLFF; CDR3nt: TGTGCCAGCAGCCCTGGGAAGATTGCAACTAATGAAAAACTGTTTTTT; j_gene: TRBJ1-4; abundance: NA; v_gene: TRBV16; d_gene: NA
CDR3aa: CASSRLSDTGELFF; CDR3nt: TGTGCCAGCAGTAGATTGTCGGACACCGGGGAGCTGTTTTTT; j_gene: TRBJ2-2; abundance: NA; v_gene: TRBV27; d_gene: NA
CDR3aa: CASSLTLLTGEYVSPLHF; CDR3nt: TGTGCCAGCAGCCTAACCCTATTGACAGGCGAATACGTCTCACCCCTCCACTTT; j_gene: TRBJ1-6; abundance: NA; v_gene: TRBV7-2; d_gene: NA
CDR3aa: CASSSRDRDYYGYTF; CDR3nt: TGTGCCAGCAGCTCCCGGGACAGGGATTACTATGGCTACACCTTC; j_gene: TRBJ1-2; abundance: once; v_gene: TRBV9; d_gene: TRBD1
CDR3aa: CASSLYGTDTYEQYF; CDR3nt: TGTGCCAGCAGCTTATACGGGACCGATACCTACGAGCAGTACTTC; j_gene: TRBJ2-7; abundance: NA; v_gene: TRBV7-3; d_gene: NA
CDR3aa: CASRSNEKLFF; CDR3nt: TGCGCCAGCAGGTCTAATGAAAAACTGTTTTTT; j_gene: TRBJ1-4; abundance: NA; v_gene: TRBV4-1; d_gene: NA
CDR3aa: CASSKERGEETQYF; CDR3nt: TGCGCCAGCAGCAAGGAGCGGGGGGAGGAGACCCAGTACTTC; j_gene: TRBJ2-5; abundance: NA; v_gene: TRBV5-1; d_gene: TRBD2
CDR3aa: CASSPQDGNIQYF; CDR3nt: TGTGCCAGCAGTCCCCAAGACGGAAACATTCAGTACTTC; j_gene: TRBJ2-4; abundance: NA; v_gene: TRBV2; d_gene: NA